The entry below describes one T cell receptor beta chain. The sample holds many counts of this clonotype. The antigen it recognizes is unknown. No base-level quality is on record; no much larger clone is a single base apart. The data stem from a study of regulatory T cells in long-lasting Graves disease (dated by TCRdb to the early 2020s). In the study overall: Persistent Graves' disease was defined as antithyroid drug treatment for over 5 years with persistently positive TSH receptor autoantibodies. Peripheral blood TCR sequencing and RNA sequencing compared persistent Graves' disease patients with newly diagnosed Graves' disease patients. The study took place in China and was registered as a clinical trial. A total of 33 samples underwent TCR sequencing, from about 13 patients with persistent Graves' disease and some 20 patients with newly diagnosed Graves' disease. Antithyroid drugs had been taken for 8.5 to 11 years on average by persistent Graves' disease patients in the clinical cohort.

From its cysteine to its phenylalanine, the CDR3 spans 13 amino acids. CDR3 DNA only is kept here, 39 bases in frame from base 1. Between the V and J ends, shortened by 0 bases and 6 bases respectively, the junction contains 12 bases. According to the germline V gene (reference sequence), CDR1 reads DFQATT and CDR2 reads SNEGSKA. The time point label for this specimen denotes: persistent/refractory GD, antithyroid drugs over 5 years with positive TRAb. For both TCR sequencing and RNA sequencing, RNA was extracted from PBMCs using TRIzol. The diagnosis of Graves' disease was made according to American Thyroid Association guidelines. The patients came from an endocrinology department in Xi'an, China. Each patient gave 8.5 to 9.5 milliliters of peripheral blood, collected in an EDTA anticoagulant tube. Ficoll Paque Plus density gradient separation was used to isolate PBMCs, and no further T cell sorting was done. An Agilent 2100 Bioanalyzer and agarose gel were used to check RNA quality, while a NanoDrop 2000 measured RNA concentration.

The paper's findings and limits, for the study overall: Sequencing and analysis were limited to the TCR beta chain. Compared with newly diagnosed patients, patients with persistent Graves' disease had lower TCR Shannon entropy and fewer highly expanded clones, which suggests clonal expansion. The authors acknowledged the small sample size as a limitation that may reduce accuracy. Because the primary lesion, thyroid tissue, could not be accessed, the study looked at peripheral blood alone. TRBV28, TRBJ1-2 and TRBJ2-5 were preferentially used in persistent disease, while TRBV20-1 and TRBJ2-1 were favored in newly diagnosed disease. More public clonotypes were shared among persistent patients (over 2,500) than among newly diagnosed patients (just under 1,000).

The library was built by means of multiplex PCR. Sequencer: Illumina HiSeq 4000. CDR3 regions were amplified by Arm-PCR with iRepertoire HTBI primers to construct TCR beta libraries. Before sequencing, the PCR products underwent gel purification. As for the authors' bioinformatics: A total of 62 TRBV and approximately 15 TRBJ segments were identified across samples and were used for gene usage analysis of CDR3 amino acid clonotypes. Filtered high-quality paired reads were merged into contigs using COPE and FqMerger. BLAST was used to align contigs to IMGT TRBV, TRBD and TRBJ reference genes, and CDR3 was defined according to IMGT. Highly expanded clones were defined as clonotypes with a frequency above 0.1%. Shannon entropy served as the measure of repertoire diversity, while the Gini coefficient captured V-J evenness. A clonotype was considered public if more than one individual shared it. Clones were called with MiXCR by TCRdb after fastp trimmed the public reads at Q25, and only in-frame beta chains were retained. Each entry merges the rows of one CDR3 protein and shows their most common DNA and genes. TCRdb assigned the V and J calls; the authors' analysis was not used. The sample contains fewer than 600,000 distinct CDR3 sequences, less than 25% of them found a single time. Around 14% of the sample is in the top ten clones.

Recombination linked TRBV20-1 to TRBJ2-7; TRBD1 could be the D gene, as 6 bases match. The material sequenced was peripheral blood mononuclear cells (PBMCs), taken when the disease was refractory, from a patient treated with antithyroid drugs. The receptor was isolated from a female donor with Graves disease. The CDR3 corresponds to CSARDRGGTEQYF. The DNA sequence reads TGCAGTGCTAGAGATCGTGGGGGCACCGAGCAGTACTTC.